A selection of T cell receptor beta chains follows, all from one sample in a study of technical replicates of blood from several donors. Clones were sequenced by immunoSEQ multiplex PCR, and TCRdb holds only the in-frame ones, with some missing. The sample consists of about 82,000 clones, over 90% of them appearing once. Sequenced: T cells isolated from PBMCs. These receptors all stem from a human donor in good health. The CDR3 runs from the conserved cysteine through the conserved F or W. D genes are given only for firm matches. Size is omitted from some rows. Given values are once, few, many or a class for expanded clones.

J gene,V gene,clone size,D gene,CDR3 length,CDR3 protein,CDR3 DNA
TRBJ1-2,TRBV13,.,TRBD1,15,CASSSRRQGAHGYTF,TGTGCCAGCAGCTCCCGACGGCAGGGGGCGCATGGCTACACCTTC
TRBJ1-1,TRBV10-1,.,.,14,CASRDDMVITEAFF,TGCGCCAGCAGAGACGACATGGTAATAACTGAAGCTTTCTTT
TRBJ2-3,TRBV5-1,.,TRBD1,15,CASSYRDRGKDTQYF,TGCGCCAGCAGCTACCGGGACAGGGGGAAAGATACGCAGTATTTT
TRBJ2-1,TRBV7-7,.,.,16,CASSSTTGLSYNEQFF,TGTGCCAGCAGCTCCACTACAGGGCTCTCCTACAATGAGCAGTTCTTC
TRBJ1-5,TRBV6-6,.,TRBD1,14,CASRSGTEDQPQHF,TGTGCCAGCAGGTCAGGGACAGAGGATCAGCCCCAGCATTTT
TRBJ2-1,TRBV9,.,.,13,CASSVDLSNEQFF,TGTGCCAGCAGCGTAGACTTGAGCAATGAGCAGTTCTTC
TRBJ2-1,TRBV11-3,.,TRBD1,15,CASSLRTGDYNEQFF,TGTGCCAGCAGCTTGAGGACAGGAGACTACAATGAGCAGTTCTTC
TRBJ2-1,TRBV6-6,.,.,13,CASSYGRLNEQFF,TGTGCCAGCAGTTACGGGCGTCTCAATGAGCAGTTCTTC
TRBJ1-1,TRBV27,.,.,12,CASSPRGLEAFF,TGTGCCAGCAGTCCCCGAGGGCTTGAAGCTTTCTTT
TRBJ2-1,TRBV28,.,.,16,CASRKITTDSYNEQFF,TGTGCCAGCAGGAAGATTACGACAGATTCCTACAATGAGCAGTTCTTC
TRBJ2-7,TRBV7-2,.,.,14,CASSQTTAGTEQYF,TGTGCCAGCAGCCAAACAACGGCGGGGACCGAGCAGTACTTC
TRBJ2-3,TRBV9,.,.,15,CASSVKEGRTDTQYF,TGTGCCAGCAGCGTAAAGGAGGGCCGCACAGATACGCAGTATTTT
TRBJ1-5,TRBV5-3,.,TRBD1,16,CARSFDFRQGHQPQHF,TGTGCCAGAAGCTTCGATTTCCGACAGGGCCATCAGCCCCAGCATTTT
TRBJ2-5,TRBV27,.,.,15,CASSLGQLPQETQYF,TGTGCCAGCAGTTTAGGACAGCTCCCCCAAGAGACCCAGTACTTC
TRBJ1-4,TRBV11-2,.,.,14,CASGTTTTNEKLFF,TGTGCCAGCGGGACAACCACAACTAATGAAAAACTGTTTTTT
TRBJ2-3,TRBV5-1,.,TRBD2,14,CASSLVLAADTQYF,TGCGCCAGCAGCTTGGTACTAGCGGCAGATACGCAGTATTTT
TRBJ2-2,TRBV5-1,once,TRBD1,15,CASSLITGATGELFF,TGCGCCAGCAGCTTGATTACAGGGGCGACCGGGGAGCTGTTTTTT
TRBJ2-1,TRBV6-6,.,.,16,CASSYSRQEVYNEQFF,TGTGCCAGCAGTTACTCGAGACAGGAAGTTTACAATGAGCAGTTCTTC
TRBJ1-2,TRBV30,.,.,14,CAWAIKRQNYGYTF,TGTGCCTGGGCAATTAAGAGACAGAACTATGGCTACACCTTC
TRBJ1-2,TRBV6-1,.,TRBD1,14,CASSGGQENYGYTF,TGTGCCAGCAGTGGTGGACAGGAGAACTATGGCTACACCTTC
TRBJ1-1,TRBV10-3,.,TRBD1,17,CAIRAGTGGFRDTEAFF,TGTGCCATCAGAGCCGGGACAGGGGGCTTTCGAGACACTGAAGCTTTCTTT
TRBJ2-7,TRBV5-6,.,TRBD2,15,CASSSSPSGSPLQYF,TGTGCCAGCAGCTCCTCTCCTAGCGGGAGTCCCCTTCAGTACTTC
TRBJ1-4,TRBV30,.,.,12,CAWIRQDEKLFF,TGTGCCTGGATACGACAGGATGAAAAACTGTTTTTT
TRBJ1-1,TRBV6-5,.,TRBD1,14,CASSYQRQGTEAFF,TGTGCCAGCAGTTACCAAAGACAGGGCACTGAAGCTTTCTTT
TRBJ2-3,TRBV11-2,once,TRBD1,15,CASSLVTGARDTQYF,TGTGCCAGCAGCTTAGTCACAGGGGCTCGAGATACGCAGTATTTT
TRBJ2-1,TRBV4-3,.,TRBD1,16,CASRSTRTGVYNEQFF,TGCGCCAGCAGGTCAACCCGGACAGGGGTCTACAATGAGCAGTTCTTC
TRBJ2-1,TRBV19,once,TRBD1,15,CASSIIGGGYNEQFF,TGTGCCAGTAGTATTATAGGGGGCGGCTACAATGAGCAGTTCTTC
TRBJ2-1,TRBV5-1,.,.,12,CASSWGVNEQFF,TGCGCCAGCAGCTGGGGGGTGAATGAGCAGTTCTTC
TRBJ2-7,TRBV15,.,.,15,CATSRVDPPGDEQYF,TGTGCCACCAGCAGAGTCGACCCCCCCGGGGACGAGCAGTACTTC
TRBJ2-3,TRBV7-9,.,TRBD2,17,CASSLALAGISTDTQYF,TGTGCCAGCAGCTTAGCCCTAGCGGGGATAAGCACAGATACGCAGTATTTT
TRBJ1-2,TRBV9,.,.,13,CASSVGTADGYTF,TGTGCCAGCAGCGTAGGGACAGCCGATGGCTACACCTTC
TRBJ2-4,TRBV4-3,.,.,15,CASSPTPVSGNIQYF,TGCGCCAGCAGCCCTACTCCGGTTTCCGGAAACATTCAGTACTTC
TRBJ1-4,TRBV7-9,.,.,16,CASSSPQGWTNEKLFF,TGTGCCAGCAGCTCACCACAGGGTTGGACTAATGAAAAACTGTTTTTT
TRBJ1-1,TRBV13,.,.,13,CASRNTGFTEAFF,TGTGCCAGCAGAAATACAGGGTTCACTGAAGCTTTCTTT
TRBJ2-5,TRBV9,once,.,15,CASSDGGFFPETQYF,TGTGCCAGCAGCGACGGAGGTTTTTTCCCAGAGACCCAGTACTTC
TRBJ1-5,TRBV5-6,.,.,14,CASSLKGYNQPQHF,TGTGCCAGCAGCTTGAAGGGGTACAATCAGCCCCAGCATTTT
TRBJ1-2,TRBV27,.,TRBD1,12,CASRGQSYGYTF,TGTGCCAGCAGGGGACAGTCTTATGGCTACACCTTC
TRBJ2-7,TRBV27,.,TRBD2,15,CASSLTGTRSQEQYF,TGTGCCAGCAGTTTAACCGGGACTAGGAGTCAAGAGCAGTACTTC
TRBJ2-2,TRBV28,.,.,16,CASRLPWTGSGGELFF,TGTGCCAGCCGCCTTCCCTGGACAGGCAGCGGGGGGGAGCTGTTTTTT
TRBJ2-1,TRBV9,.,TRBD2,16,CASSILAGASYNEQFF,TGTGCCAGCAGCATTCTAGCGGGGGCCTCCTACAATGAGCAGTTCTTC
TRBJ1-1,TRBV30,few,.,13,CAWTPDRSTEAFF,TGTGCCTGGACCCCCGACAGGAGCACTGAAGCTTTCTTT
TRBJ2-1,TRBV29-1,.,TRBD2,13,CSVTSGSLNEQFF,TGCAGCGTTACTAGCGGGAGCTTGAATGAGCAGTTCTTC
TRBJ2-1,TRBV4-1,.,.,11,CASSQANEQFF,TGCGCCAGCAGCCAAGCAAATGAGCAGTTCTTC
TRBJ1-1,TRBV27,.,TRBD1,13,CASSWGQGAEAFF,TGTGCCAGCAGTTGGGGACAGGGCGCTGAAGCTTTCTTT
TRBJ2-3,TRBV6-5,.,.,12,CASRALGDTQYF,TGTGCCAGCAGGGCCCTTGGAGATACGCAGTATTTT
TRBJ1-4,TRBV4-1,.,TRBD1,14,CASSQGDRAGKLFF,TGCGCCAGCAGCCAAGGGGACAGGGCGGGAAAACTGTTTTTT
TRBJ2-3,TRBV4-3,.,.,16,CASSLGHVAWTDTQYF,TGCGCCAGCAGCCTAGGACACGTCGCTTGGACAGATACGCAGTATTTT
TRBJ1-1,TRBV5-4,.,.,19,CASSLGGASTSSMNTEAFF,TGTGCCAGCAGCTTGGGAGGTGCCTCAACCTCCTCTATGAACACTGAAGCTTTCTTT
TRBJ2-7,TRBV4-2,once,.,11,CASSRGVEQYF,TGTGCCAGCAGCCGCGGGGTCGAGCAGTACTTC
TRBJ2-1,TRBV5-4,.,.,16,CASSSGTFRSYNEQFF,TGTGCCAGCAGCAGTGGGACTTTTCGCTCCTACAATGAGCAGTTCTTC
TRBJ2-2,TRBV6-1,.,.,14,CASNRLGVTGELFF,TGTGCCAGCAATAGACTAGGAGTGACCGGGGAGCTGTTTTTT